The TCR beta chain under discussion was sequenced for a study of blood T cells in healthy people across ages (dated by TCRdb to between 2014 and 2017). For context, the study as a whole: In model experiments, template switching captured about one uniquely barcoded TCR beta cDNA molecule for every two T cells. To avoid experimental bias, donors of different ages were randomly spread across the sequencing lanes. For two donors (one aged 18 to 29 and one aged 80 or older), the study analyzed two additional independent replicas of 1 million unique cDNA reads from the same blood draw. To track age-related changes in TCR beta repertoire diversity, the study relied on deep sequencing normalized with unique cDNA molecular identifiers. The donors were split into four age groups: young (average about 15 years), middle-aged (roughly 42), aged (over 55) and long-lived (roughly 77).

The library was obtained by 5' RACE. These reads were obtained on an Illumina HiSeq 2500. A second PCR of about 6 to 11 cycles was performed with a sample-barcoded 5' primer and a J-beta primer mix. A unique molecular identifier was introduced onto each TCR beta cDNA molecule by a template-switch 5' adaptor carrying 12 random nucleotides. At least 3 million CDR3-containing paired-end reads were obtained from each sample. First-strand cDNA was synthesized from all RNA with the Mint cDNA synthesis kit, primed by a TRBC-specific oligonucleotide. After uracil-DNA glycosylase treatment, a first 18-cycle PCR used universal primers M1SS and BC2_uni_R on all cDNA. Per the original workflow: For normalization, 1 million high-quality reads, each with a distinct molecular identifier, were randomly selected from each sample. Reads with shared molecular identifiers were discarded instead of being binned into consensus sequences. MiTCR, set to a Q25 quality threshold and the strictest error-elimination algorithm, was used for CDR3 identification, clonotype clustering and error correction. Lower-bound total TCR beta diversity was estimated with a nonparametric unseen species model using Euler transformation. The public reads were reanalyzed by TCRdb: fastp trimming at Q25, MiXCR alignment, in-frame beta chains only. Every CDR3 protein is listed once, alongside the most common genes and DNA of its rows. The V and J calls follow TCRdb's processing rather than the paper's. Present in this sample are 1.5 million to 2 million distinct CDR3 sequences, about 28% of which were seen just once. Of the sample, over 7% falls within the top ten clones.

With respect to this clonotype: Its antigen has not been determined. Base qualities are missing; no much larger clone stands one base away.

Donors were 35 to 40 systemically healthy Caucasian individuals from Russia aged about 6 to 100 years. Around 9.8 milliliters of peripheral blood were collected from each donor into EDTA-treated Vacutainer tubes. Ficoll-Paque density-gradient centrifugation was used to isolate PBMCs, with at least 6.5 million per sample. Total RNA was extracted from PBMCs with Trizol reagent, with at least 6 micrograms obtained per sample. For every donor, flow cytometry on a PBMC aliquot measured the percentage of naive CD45RAhigh/CD27high T cells. Including cysteine and phenylalanine, the CDR3 has 12 amino acids. Of the read, only the CDR3 DNA is kept; its 36 bases are in frame from base 1. The junction carries 12 bases between V and J, which are trimmed by 5 bases and 6 bases respectively. CDR1 and CDR2 are read off the germline V gene (reference sequence) as DFQATT and SNEGSKA. Broader findings and caveats from the paper: The CMV infection status of donors was not known, potentially confounding age-related changes in expanded clonotypes. There was a strong correlation between observed TCR beta diversity and the percentage of naive T cells measured by flow cytometry. The long-lived group showed more naive CD4+ T cells, fewer expanded clones and increased TCR diversity than the aged group, suggesting age selection. Conclusive comparison of naive and antigen-experienced compartments was prevented by the profiling of bulk unsorted PBMCs. Observed TCR beta diversity per million T cells fell roughly linearly with age, and a significant reduction was already apparent by age about 38. Estimates of total diversity based on one million sequenced T cells were considered lower bounds and underestimates.

Recombination connected TRBV20-1 to TRBJ2-3; the D element might be TRBD1 or TRBD2, as each aligns at 5 bases. The material sequenced was blood. The TCR sequence derives from a woman aged 30 to 39 in good health. The CDR3 reads CSARGATDTQYF. Here is the DNA: TGCAGTGCTCGAGGGGCTACGGATACGCAGTATTTT.